This T cell receptor (beta chain) was retrieved from a study of Ad26.COV2.S vaccination and SARS-CoV-2 variants. V shed 5 bases and J 8 bases; nucleotides not matched to a gene: 8. CDR1 and CDR2 from the germline V gene are SGHAT and FQNNGV. CDR3 length equals 15 residues. The data were produced by immunoSEQ multiplex PCR, yet TCRdb's version contains in-frame clones alone and is incomplete. Here the sample spans roughly 380,000 clones, roughly 84% being singletons. This sample's treatment: 19 received Ad26.COV2.S at low or high dose, single or two shots; 5 received placebo; per-sample allocation not given. It was on day 63 after the first vaccine or placebo injection that samples were taken.

This sample comprised peripheral blood, obtained in a trial of Ad26.COV2.S vaccine versus placebo. This TCR was recovered from a person between 18 and 65 years old who received the Ad26.COV2.S COVID-19 vaccine or a placebo. This sequence joins TRBV11-2 and TRBJ1-4, with TRBD1 matching over 10 bases. The CDR3, as DNA: TGTGCCAGCAGCACACCGACAGGGGGCTGGGAAAAACTGTTTTTT. This codes for CASSTPTGGWEKLFF.